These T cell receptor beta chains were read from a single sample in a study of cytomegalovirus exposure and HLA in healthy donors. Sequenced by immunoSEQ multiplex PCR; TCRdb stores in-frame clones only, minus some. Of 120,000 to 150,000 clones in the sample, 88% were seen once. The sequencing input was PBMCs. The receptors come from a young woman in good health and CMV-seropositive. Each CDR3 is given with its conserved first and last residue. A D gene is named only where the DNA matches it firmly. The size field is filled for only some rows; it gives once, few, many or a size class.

cdr3_aa: CASSDRVVRCTF
cdr3_nt: TGTGCCAGCAGTGACAGGGTTGTTAGGTGCACCTTC
v_call: TRBV6-1
clone_size: NA
j_call: TRBJ1-2
d_call: NA

cdr3_aa: CASSVGMRTSGVFEQYF
cdr3_nt: TGTGCCAGCAGCGTAGGAATGAGGACTAGCGGGGTCTTCGAGCAGTACTTC
v_call: TRBV9
clone_size: NA
j_call: TRBJ2-7
d_call: TRBD2

cdr3_aa: CASSLLGTGETQYF
cdr3_nt: TGTGCCAGCAGCCTTCTAGGGACAGGGGAGACCCAGTACTTC
v_call: TRBV4-2
clone_size: NA
j_call: TRBJ2-5
d_call: TRBD1

cdr3_aa: CASSLGSGQETQYF
cdr3_nt: TGCGCCAGCAGCTTGGGAAGCGGACAAGAGACCCAGTACTTC
v_call: TRBV5-1
clone_size: NA
j_call: TRBJ2-5
d_call: NA

cdr3_aa: CASSGTRAGNSPLHF
cdr3_nt: TGTGCCAGCAGCGGTACAAGGGCAGGGAATTCACCCCTCCACTTT
v_call: TRBV9
clone_size: NA
j_call: TRBJ1-6
d_call: NA

cdr3_aa: CASSLRFEETQYF
cdr3_nt: TGTGCCAGCAGCTTAAGATTTGAGGAGACCCAGTACTTC
v_call: TRBV7-3
clone_size: NA
j_call: TRBJ2-5
d_call: NA

cdr3_aa: CASSLTVLGETQYF
cdr3_nt: TGCGCCAGCAGCTTAACAGTCCTGGGAGAGACCCAGTACTTC
v_call: TRBV5-1
clone_size: NA
j_call: TRBJ2-5
d_call: NA

cdr3_aa: CASSQDLGAFYGYTF
cdr3_nt: TGTGCCAGCAGCCAAGACCTGGGAGCCTTTTATGGCTACACCTTC
v_call: TRBV4-2
clone_size: NA
j_call: TRBJ1-2
d_call: NA

cdr3_aa: CASSPITQGKYNEQFF
cdr3_nt: TGTGCCAGCTCACCGATAACACAGGGGAAGTACAATGAGCAGTTCTTC
v_call: TRBV18
clone_size: NA
j_call: TRBJ2-1
d_call: TRBD1

cdr3_aa: CASSQTVSPADTQYF
cdr3_nt: TGCGCCAGCAGCCAAACTGTAAGTCCCGCGGATACGCAGTATTTT
v_call: TRBV4-1
clone_size: NA
j_call: TRBJ2-3
d_call: NA

cdr3_aa: CASSLRGRWGQRDQPQHF
cdr3_nt: TGTGCCAGCAGTTTAAGGGGCCGATGGGGACAGAGGGATCAGCCCCAGCATTTT
v_call: TRBV28
clone_size: NA
j_call: TRBJ1-5
d_call: TRBD1

cdr3_aa: CASSPPRSGSYNSPLHF
cdr3_nt: TGTGCCAGCTCACCACCACGGTCAGGCTCCTATAATTCACCCCTCCACTTT
v_call: TRBV18
clone_size: NA
j_call: TRBJ1-6
d_call: NA

cdr3_aa: CASRGTLRNTEAFF
cdr3_nt: TGCGCCAGCAGGGGGACACTAAGGAACACTGAAGCTTTCTTT
v_call: TRBV4-1
clone_size: NA
j_call: TRBJ1-1
d_call: NA

cdr3_aa: CASSITTGGRQPQHF
cdr3_nt: TGTGCCAGTAGTATAACGACAGGGGGCAGACAGCCCCAGCATTTT
v_call: TRBV19
clone_size: few
j_call: TRBJ1-5
d_call: TRBD1

cdr3_aa: CSAEGANTGELFF
cdr3_nt: TGCAGCGCCGAGGGGGCGAACACCGGGGAGCTGTTTTTT
v_call: TRBV29-1
clone_size: NA
j_call: TRBJ2-2
d_call: NA

cdr3_aa: CASSLRAGGYNEQFF
cdr3_nt: TGTGCCAGCAGCTTACGAGCGGGGGGGTACAATGAGCAGTTCTTC
v_call: TRBV7-9
clone_size: NA
j_call: TRBJ2-1
d_call: TRBD2